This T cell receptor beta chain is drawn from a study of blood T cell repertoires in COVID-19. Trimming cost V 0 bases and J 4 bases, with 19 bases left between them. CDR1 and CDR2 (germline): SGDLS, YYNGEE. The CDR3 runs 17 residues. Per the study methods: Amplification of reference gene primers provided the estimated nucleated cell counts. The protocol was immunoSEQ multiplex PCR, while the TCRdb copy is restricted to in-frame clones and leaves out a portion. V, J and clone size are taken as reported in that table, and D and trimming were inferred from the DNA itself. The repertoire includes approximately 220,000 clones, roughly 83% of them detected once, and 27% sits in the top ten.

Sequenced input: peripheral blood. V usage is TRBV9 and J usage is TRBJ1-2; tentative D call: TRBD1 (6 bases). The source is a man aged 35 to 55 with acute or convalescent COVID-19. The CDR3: CASSVEFGQGLGYGYTF. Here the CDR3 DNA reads TGTGCCAGCAGCGTAGAATTCGGGCAGGGGTTGGGCTATGGCTACACCTTC. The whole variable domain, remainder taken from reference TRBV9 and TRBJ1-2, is DSGVTQTPKHLITATGQRVTLRCSPRSGDLSVYWYQQSLDQGLQFLIQYYNGEERAKGNILERFSAQQFPDLHSELNLSSLELGDSALYFCASSVEFGQGLGYGYTFGSGTRLTVV.